Reported below is one T cell receptor beta chain. As yet, its antigen is unknown. Sequencing was performed with immunoSEQ multiplex PCR; in TCRdb, only in-frame clones are kept and a portion is missing. Found here are about 470,000 clones, around 75% of them singletons; the top ten hold roughly 13%. The germline V gene encodes CDR1 MNHNS and CDR2 SASEGT. This CDR3 contains 13 residues. V was clipped by 6 bases and J by 8 bases, with 16 bases between them. The entry originates in a study of shared clonotypes between healthy human individuals. General observations from the study: Among donors, sharing of clonotypes was expected to be affected by sequencing depth.

The TCR sequence derives from a woman aged 40 to 50 in good health. Some clones in this sample may be carry-over from other donors' samples. This chain joins TRBV6-1 and TRBJ1-2; no clear D gene. Sample: PBMCs. CDR3 protein: CASRPDRTSGYTF. The CDR3 DNA sequence: TGTGCCAGCAGACCCGACCGCACGAGCGGCTACACCTTC.